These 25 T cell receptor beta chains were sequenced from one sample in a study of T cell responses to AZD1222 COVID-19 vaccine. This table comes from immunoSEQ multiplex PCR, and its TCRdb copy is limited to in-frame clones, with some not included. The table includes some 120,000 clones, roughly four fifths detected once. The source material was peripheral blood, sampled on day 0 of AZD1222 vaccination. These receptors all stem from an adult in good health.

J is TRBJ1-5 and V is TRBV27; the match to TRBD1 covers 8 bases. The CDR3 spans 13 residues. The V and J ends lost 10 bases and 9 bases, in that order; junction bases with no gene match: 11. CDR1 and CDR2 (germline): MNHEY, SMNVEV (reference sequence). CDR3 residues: CAIGGDRMAPQHF. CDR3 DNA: TGTGCCATCGGGGGGGACAGGATGGCGCCCCAGCATTTT.

This CDR3 reads CASSIRAGGFNEQFF. The CDR3, as DNA: TGTGCCAGTAGTATTAGAGCGGGGGGGTTCAATGAGCAGTTCTTC. V usage is TRBV19 and J usage is TRBJ2-1, with TRBD2 identical over 10 bases. The CDR3 has 15 amino acids. Trimming at V came to 3 bases and at J to 6 bases, leaving 5 bases not matched to a gene. Germline CDR1 LNHDA, CDR2 SQIVND (reference sequence).

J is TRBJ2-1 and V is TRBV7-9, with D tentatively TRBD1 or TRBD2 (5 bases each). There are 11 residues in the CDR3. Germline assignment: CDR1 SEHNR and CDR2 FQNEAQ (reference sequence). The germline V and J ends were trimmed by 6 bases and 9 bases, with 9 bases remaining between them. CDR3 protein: CASSEGSEQFF. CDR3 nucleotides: TGTGCCAGCAGTGAGGGGAGTGAGCAGTTCTTC.

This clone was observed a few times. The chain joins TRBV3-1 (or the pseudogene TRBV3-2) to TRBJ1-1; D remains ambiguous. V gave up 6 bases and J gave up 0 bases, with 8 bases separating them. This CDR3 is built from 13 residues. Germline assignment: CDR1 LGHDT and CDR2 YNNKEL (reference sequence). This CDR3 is CASSIDLNTEAFF. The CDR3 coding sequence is TGTGCCAGCAGTATCGACCTGAACACTGAAGCTTTCTTT.

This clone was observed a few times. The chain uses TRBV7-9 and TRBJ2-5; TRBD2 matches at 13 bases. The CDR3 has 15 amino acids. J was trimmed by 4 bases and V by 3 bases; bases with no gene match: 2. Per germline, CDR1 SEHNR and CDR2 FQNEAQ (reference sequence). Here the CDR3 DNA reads TGTGCCAGCAGCTTCAGACTAGCGGGGGGAGAGACCCAGTACTTC. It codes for CASSFRLAGGETQYF.

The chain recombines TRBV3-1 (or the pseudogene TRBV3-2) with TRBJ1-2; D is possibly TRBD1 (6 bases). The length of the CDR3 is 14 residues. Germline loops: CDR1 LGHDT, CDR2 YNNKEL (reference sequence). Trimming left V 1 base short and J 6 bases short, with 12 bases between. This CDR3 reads CASSQGDTEDGYTF. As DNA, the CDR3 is TGTGCCAGCAGCCAAGGGGACACAGAGGATGGCTACACCTTC.

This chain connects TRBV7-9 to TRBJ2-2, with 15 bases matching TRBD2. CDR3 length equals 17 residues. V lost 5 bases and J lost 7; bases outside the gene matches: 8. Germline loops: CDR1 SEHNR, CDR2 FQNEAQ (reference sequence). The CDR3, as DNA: TGTGCCAGCAGCACCCCGGGACTAGCGGGGGGTTACGGGGAGCTGTTTTTT. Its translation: CASSTPGLAGGYGELFF.

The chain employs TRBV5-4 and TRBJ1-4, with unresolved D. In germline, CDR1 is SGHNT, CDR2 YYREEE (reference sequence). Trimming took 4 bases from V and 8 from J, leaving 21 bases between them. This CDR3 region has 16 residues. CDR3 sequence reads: CASSVGLGSFVEKLFF. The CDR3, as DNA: TGTGCCAGCAGCGTTGGACTTGGTTCCTTTGTGGAAAAACTGTTTTTT.

The CDR3 DNA reads TGTGCCAGCAGTGACGGGGATAGCAATGAGCAGTTCTTC. This gives the protein CASSDGDSNEQFF. The chain links TRBV6-4 to TRBJ2-1; D is ambiguous. CDR1 is MRHNA and CDR2 is SNTAGT in the germline V gene. The ends were cut back, 2 bases at V and 6 bases at J, with 8 bases in the middle. CDR3 length: 13 amino acids.

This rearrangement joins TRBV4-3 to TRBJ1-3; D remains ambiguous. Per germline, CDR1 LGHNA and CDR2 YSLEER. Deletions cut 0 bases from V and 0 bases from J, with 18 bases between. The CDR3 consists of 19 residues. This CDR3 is CASSQDLGRLSGSGNTIYF. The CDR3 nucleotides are TGCGCCAGCAGCCAAGATCTAGGTCGACTGTCGGGCTCTGGAAACACCATATATTTT.

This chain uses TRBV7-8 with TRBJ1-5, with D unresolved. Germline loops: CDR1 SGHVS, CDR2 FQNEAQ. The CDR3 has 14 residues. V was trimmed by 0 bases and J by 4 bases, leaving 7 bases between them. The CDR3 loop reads CASSLAHLNQPQHF. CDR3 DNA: TGTGCCAGCAGCTTAGCTCACCTGAATCAGCCCCAGCATTTT.

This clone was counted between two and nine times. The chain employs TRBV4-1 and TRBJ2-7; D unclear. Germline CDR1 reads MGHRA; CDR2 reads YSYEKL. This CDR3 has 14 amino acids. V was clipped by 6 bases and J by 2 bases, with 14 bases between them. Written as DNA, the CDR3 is TGCGCCAGCAGACTTGATACTACTACCTACGAGCAGTACTTC. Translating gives CASRLDTTTYEQYF.

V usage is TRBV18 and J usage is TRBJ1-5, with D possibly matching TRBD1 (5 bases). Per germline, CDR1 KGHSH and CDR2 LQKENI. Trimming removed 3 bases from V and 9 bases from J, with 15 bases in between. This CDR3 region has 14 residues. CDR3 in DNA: TGTGCCAGCTCACCCCCGGGCCCTGGGGCGCCCCAGCATTTT. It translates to CASSPPGPGAPQHF.

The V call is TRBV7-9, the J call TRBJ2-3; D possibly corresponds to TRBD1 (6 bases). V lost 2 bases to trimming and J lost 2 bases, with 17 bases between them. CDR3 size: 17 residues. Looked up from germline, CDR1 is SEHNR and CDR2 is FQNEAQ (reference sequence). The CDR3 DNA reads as TGTGCCAGCAGCTTACCCGCTTGGGCAGGGGACACAGATACGCAGTATTTT. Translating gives CASSLPAWAGDTDTQYF.

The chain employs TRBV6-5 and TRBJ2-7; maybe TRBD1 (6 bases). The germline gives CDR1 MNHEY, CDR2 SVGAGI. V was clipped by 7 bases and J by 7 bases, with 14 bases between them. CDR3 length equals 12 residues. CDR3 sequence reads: CASTTWGPEQYF. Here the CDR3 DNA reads TGTGCCAGCACCACGTGGGGGCCTGAGCAGTACTTC.

This chain's CDR3 is CASSPGPFADEQYF. The CDR3 DNA reads as TGTGCCAGCAGCCCGGGACCGTTCGCGGACGAGCAGTACTTC. The V gene is TRBV6-5, the J gene TRBJ2-7; the D call may be TRBD1 or TRBD2 (5 bases each). CDR1 is MNHEY and CDR2 is SVGAGI in the germline V gene. Deletions cut 6 bases from V and 5 bases from J, with 17 bases between. The CDR3 is 14 amino acids.

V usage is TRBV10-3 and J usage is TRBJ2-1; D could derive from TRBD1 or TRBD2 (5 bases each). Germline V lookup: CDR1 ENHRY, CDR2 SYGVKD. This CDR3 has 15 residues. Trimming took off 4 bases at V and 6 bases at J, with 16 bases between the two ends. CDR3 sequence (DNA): TGTGCCATCAGTGCTTCTGGGGACCTTGGCAATGAGCAGTTCTTC. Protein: CAISASGDLGNEQFF.

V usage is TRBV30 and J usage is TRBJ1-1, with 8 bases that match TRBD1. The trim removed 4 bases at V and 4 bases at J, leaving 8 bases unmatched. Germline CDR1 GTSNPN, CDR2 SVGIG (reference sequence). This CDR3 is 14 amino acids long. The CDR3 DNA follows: TGTGCCTGGAACAGTCAGGGGGCGCCCACTGAAGCTTTCTTT. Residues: CAWNSQGAPTEAFF.

CDR3 protein: CASSYSRGSEAFF. In nucleotides, the CDR3 is TGTGCCAGCAGTTACTCGAGAGGAAGTGAAGCTTTCTTT. The chain carries TRBV6-5 and TRBJ1-1; D not certain. Trimming took 0 bases from V and 7 from J, leaving 9 bases between them. This CDR3 contains 13 residues. Germline CDR1 MNHEY, CDR2 SVGAGI.

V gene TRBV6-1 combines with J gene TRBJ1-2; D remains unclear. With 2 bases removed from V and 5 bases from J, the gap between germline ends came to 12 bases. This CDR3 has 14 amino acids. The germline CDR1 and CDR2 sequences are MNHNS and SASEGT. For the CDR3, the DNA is TGTGCCAGCAGTGAAACTCTTACTGGGTATGGCTACACCTTC. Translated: CASSETLTGYGYTF.

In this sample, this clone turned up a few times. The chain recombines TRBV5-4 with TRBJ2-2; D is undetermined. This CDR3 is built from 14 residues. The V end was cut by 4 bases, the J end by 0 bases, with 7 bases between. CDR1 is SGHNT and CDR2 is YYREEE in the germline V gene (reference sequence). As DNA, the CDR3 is TGTGCCAGCAGCCCGATAGCGAACACCGGGGAGCTGTTTTTT. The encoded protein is CASSPIANTGELFF.

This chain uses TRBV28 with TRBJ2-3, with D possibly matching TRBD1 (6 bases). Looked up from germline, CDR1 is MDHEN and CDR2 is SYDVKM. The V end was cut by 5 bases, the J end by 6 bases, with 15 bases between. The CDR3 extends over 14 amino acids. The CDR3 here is CASSPPGARDTQYF. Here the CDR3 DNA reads TGTGCCAGCAGTCCTCCAGGGGCCCGCGATACGCAGTATTTT.

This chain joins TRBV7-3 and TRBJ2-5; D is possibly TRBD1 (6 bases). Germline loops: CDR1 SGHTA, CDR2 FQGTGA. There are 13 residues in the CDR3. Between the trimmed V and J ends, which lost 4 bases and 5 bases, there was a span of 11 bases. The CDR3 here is CASSSRDTETQYF. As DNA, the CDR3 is TGTGCCAGCAGCTCCCGGGACACGGAGACCCAGTACTTC.

The CDR3 here is CASSGADSHYGYTF. CDR3 coding DNA: TGTGCCAGCAGTGGAGCCGACAGCCACTATGGCTACACCTTC. The chain recombines TRBV28 with TRBJ1-2, with a possible D match to TRBD1 (5 bases). CDR3 length equals 14 residues. Per germline, CDR1 MDHEN and CDR2 SYDVKM. Trimming took 5 bases from V and 3 from J, leaving 13 bases between them.

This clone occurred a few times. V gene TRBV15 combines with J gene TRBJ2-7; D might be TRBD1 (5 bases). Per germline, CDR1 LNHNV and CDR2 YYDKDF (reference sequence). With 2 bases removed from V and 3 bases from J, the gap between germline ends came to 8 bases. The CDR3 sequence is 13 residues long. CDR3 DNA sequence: TGTGCCACCAGCAGACGGCAGGGCTACGAGCAGTACTTC. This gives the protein CATSRRQGYEQYF.